Below are 28 T cell receptor beta chains sequenced from a single sample in a study of radiotherapy plus CTLA-4 blockade in lung cancer. Sequencing used immunoSEQ multiplex PCR; TCRdb keeps in-frame clones, though not all of them. The profile shows about 36,000 clones, around 70% of them singletons. This specimen consisted of peripheral blood, obtained from a patient treated with radiotherapy plus ipilimumab. These TCRs come from a human donor with non-small cell lung cancer who had stable disease on radiotherapy plus ipilimumab.

This clone was counted a few times. J is TRBJ2-5 and V is TRBV5-1; 8 positions agree with TRBD1. CDR3 length equals 15 residues. The germline V gene has CDR1 SGHRS and CDR2 YFSETQ. Unmatched junction bases numbered 7, after V lost 2 bases and J lost 4 bases. The CDR3: CASSLNTGGGETQYF. The CDR3 DNA reads as TGCGCCAGCAGCTTAAACACAGGGGGAGGAGAGACCCAGTACTTC. Variable domain in full (rest from reference TRBV5-1 and TRBJ2-5): KAGVTQTPRYLIKTRGQQVTLSCSPISGHRSVSWYQQTPGQGLQFLFEYFSETQRNKGNFPGRFSGRQFSNSRSEMNVSTLELGDSALYLCASSLNTGGGETQYFGPGTRLLVL.

This clone was recorded a few times. The chain links TRBV11-1 to TRBJ2-1; TRBD2 matches at 13 bases. Germline V gene lookup returns CDR1 SGHAT and CDR2 FQDESV (reference sequence). Trimming cost V 8 bases and J 7 bases; bases outside gene matches: 2. The CDR3 loop spans 13 amino acids. The CDR3 DNA follows: TGTGCCAGCGGACTAGCGGGGGATAATGAGCAGTTCTTC. Protein sequence: CASGLAGDNEQFF.

J is TRBJ1-5 and V is TRBV9; TRBD1 is a possible D gene (5 bases). This CDR3 has 15 residues. Germline V gives CDR1 SGDLS, CDR2 YYNGEE. V gave up 0 bases and J gave up 3 bases, with 10 bases separating them. The CDR3 sequence: CASSVGDSHNQPQHF. The CDR3 nucleotides are TGTGCCAGCAGCGTAGGAGACAGCCACAATCAGCCCCAGCATTTT.

This clone was found once. The chain carries TRBV6-1 and TRBJ1-2; D not resolved. Germline values: CDR1 MNHNS, CDR2 SASEGT. This CDR3 is built from 14 residues. Trimming took off 6 bases at V and 2 bases at J, with 13 bases between the two ends. The chain's CDR3 is CASSVLEANYGYTF. The CDR3 DNA reads TGTGCCAGCAGCGTCCTAGAGGCGAACTATGGCTACACCTTC.

This chain connects TRBV29-1 to TRBJ2-7; 8 positions agree with TRBD2. Germline CDR1 SQVTM, CDR2 ANQGSEA. V lost 4 bases to trimming and J lost 3 bases; unmatched junction nucleotides: 5. This CDR3 has 13 amino acids. The CDR3 protein is CSVASGGNYEQYF. CDR3 coding DNA: TGCAGCGTTGCCAGCGGGGGCAACTACGAGCAGTACTTC.

The genes are TRBV6-1 and TRBJ1-1, with no clear D. Trimming took 6 bases from V and 0 from J, leaving 8 bases between them. The CDR3 runs to 13 residues. The germline CDR1 and CDR2 sequences are MNHNS and SASEGT. CDR3 sequence (DNA): TGTGCCAGCAGAAAGCAGGTGAACACTGAAGCTTTCTTT. This gives the protein CASRKQVNTEAFF.

This chain uses TRBV27 with TRBJ1-2; 7 bases agree with TRBD1. The trim removed 0 bases at V and 4 bases at J, leaving 5 bases unmatched. The CDR3 contains 15 residues. Germline values: CDR1 MNHEY, CDR2 SMNVEV (reference sequence). The CDR3, as DNA: TGTGCCAGCAGTTTATCAAGGACAGGCGGCTATGGCTACACCTTC. It yields the protein CASSLSRTGGYGYTF.

The chain combines TRBV19 with TRBJ1-1, with 8 positions matching TRBD1. CDR1 and CDR2 from the germline V gene are LNHDA and SQIVND (reference sequence). V was pared by 1 base and J by 8 bases, with 3 bases of the junction left unmatched. The CDR3 covers 13 residues. The CDR3 DNA follows: TGTGCCAGTAGTATAGCCCGACAGGGGGAAGCTTTCTTT. This encodes CASSIARQGEAFF.

This clone has just a few counts. The V and J genes are TRBV10-3 and TRBJ2-1, with TRBD1 as a possible D gene (6 bases). The CDR3 is 18 amino acids. The germline V gene encodes CDR1 ENHRY and CDR2 SYGVKD. Trimming stripped 2 bases from V and 4 bases from J, with 21 bases between. Written as DNA, the CDR3 is TGTGCCATCAGTGAGACAACCCCATCGACAGGACATTACAATGAGCAGTTCTTC. It codes for CAISETTPSTGHYNEQFF.

The chain is built from TRBV29-1 and TRBJ2-1, with unresolved D. Trimming pared 3 bases from V and 8 bases from J, leaving 11 bases between. Germline V gene data show CDR1 as SQVTM and CDR2 as ANQGSEA. This CDR3 is built from 12 residues. CDR3 region: CSVEAVVDEQFF. CDR3 bases: TGCAGCGTTGAGGCAGTTGTCGATGAGCAGTTCTTC.

The chain links TRBV6-6 to TRBJ1-1, with TRBD1 as a possible D gene (6 bases). The CDR3 is 13 residues long. Trimming stripped 6 bases from V and 5 bases from J, with 13 bases between. Germline lookup yields CDR1 MNHNY and CDR2 SVGAGI (reference sequence). CDR3 in amino acids: CASRRQDGTEAFF. For the CDR3, the DNA is TGTGCCAGCAGGAGACAGGACGGGACTGAAGCTTTCTTT.

The rearrangement links TRBV2 to TRBJ1-2; 7 nucleotides match TRBD1. The germline CDR1 and CDR2 sequences are SNHLY and FYNNEI. V shed 5 bases, J shed 8 bases, and the junction held 11 bases outside the gene matches. CDR3 length: 14 residues. CDR3 region: CASSPQWRGPGYTF. DNA for the CDR3: TGTGCCAGCAGTCCACAATGGAGGGGGCCGGGCTACACCTTC.

The V call is TRBV6-1, the J call TRBJ2-2, with a tentative D call TRBD1 (5 bases). Germline V lookup: CDR1 MNHNS, CDR2 SASEGT. Trimming removed 3 bases at V and 5 bases at J, with 16 bases between. The CDR3 sequence is 16 residues long. In DNA form, the CDR3 reads TGTGCCAGCAGTGAGTTGAAGGGGTCCTGGACCGGGGAGCTGTTTTTT. This translates into CASSELKGSWTGELFF.

For this clone: The sample holds other DNA sequences that translate to the same CDR3. V gene TRBV5-4 combines with J gene TRBJ1-1, with D unclear. There are 13 residues in the CDR3. V lost 4 bases and J 0 bases, leaving 7 bases between the germline ends. CDR1 SGHNT and CDR2 YYREEE come from the germline V gene (reference sequence). The CDR3 DNA reads as TGTGCCAGCAGCCCTCAGGTGAACACTGAAGCTTTCTTT. As protein: CASSPQVNTEAFF. The full variable domain, in which reference TRBV5-4 and TRBJ1-1 provide the parts outside the CDR3, is ETGVTQSPTHLIKTRGQQVTLRCSSQSGHNTVSWYQQALGQGPQFIFQYYREEENGRGNFPPRFSGLQFPNYSSELNVNALELDDSALYLCASSPQVNTEAFFGQGTRLTVV.

This chain uses TRBV29-1 with TRBJ1-1; a weak D match, TRBD1 (5 bases). Trimming stripped 7 bases from V and 0 bases from J, with 24 bases between. Per germline, CDR1 SQVTM and CDR2 ANQGSEA. The length of the CDR3 is 17 residues. Here the CDR3 reads CSATPPDSYFMNTEAFF. The CDR3 DNA sequence: TGCAGCGCTACACCCCCCGACAGCTACTTTATGAACACTGAAGCTTTCTTT.

This clone was observed a single time. This chain connects TRBV9 to TRBJ2-7; tentative D call: TRBD1 (5 bases). Between the trimmed V and J ends, which lost 0 bases and 6 bases, there was a span of 7 bases. The germline V gene has CDR1 SGDLS and CDR2 YYNGEE. The CDR3 is made up of 12 amino acids. The CDR3 reads CASSVGGREQYF. The CDR3 DNA reads as TGTGCCAGCAGCGTAGGGGGCCGCGAGCAGTACTTC.

This clone was recorded a few times. V usage is TRBV10-3 and J usage is TRBJ1-3, with 7 bases fitting TRBD1. The CDR3 contains 16 residues. The junction had 6 bases not matched to a gene; V was cut back by 4 bases and J by 0 bases. Germline CDR1 is ENHRY and CDR2 is SYGVKD. The CDR3 DNA is TGTGCCATCAGTGGGGACAGACAGTTCTCTGGAAACACCATATATTTT. Translation: CAISGDRQFSGNTIYF.

The chain is built from TRBV15 and TRBJ1-2, with TRBD1 as a possible D gene (6 bases). The CDR3 extends over 18 amino acids. CDR1 and CDR2 (germline): LNHNV, YYDKDF (reference sequence). Trimming stripped 1 base from V and 2 bases from J, with 20 bases between. CDR3 residues: CATSRADGGSRPNYGYTF. The DNA for the CDR3 is TGTGCCACCAGCAGAGCAGATGGGGGCAGTAGACCAAACTATGGCTACACCTTC.

The chain couples TRBV15 to TRBJ1-2; TRBD1 matches at 9 bases. Germline V gene sequence: CDR1 LNHNV, CDR2 YYDKDF (reference sequence). V was clipped by 2 bases and J by 8 bases; unmatched bases: 9. The CDR3 totals 15 residues. CDR3 loop: CATSRILQGAEGYTF. The DNA for the CDR3 is TGTGCCACCAGCAGAATACTACAGGGGGCGGAGGGCTACACCTTC.

V and J are TRBV2 and TRBJ1-1; D not resolved. The V end was cut by 4 bases, the J end by 7 bases, with 7 bases between. This CDR3 has 11 amino acids. Germline lookup yields CDR1 SNHLY and CDR2 FYNNEI. CDR3 amino acids: CASSAQVEAFF. The CDR3 coding sequence is TGTGCCAGCAGTGCCCAGGTTGAAGCTTTCTTT.

The CDR3, as DNA: TGTGCCAGCTCACCACAGTTCGGACAGAAAGAGACCCAGTACTTC. Residues: CASSPQFGQKETQYF. The chain couples TRBV18 to TRBJ2-5; possible D gene TRBD1, 6 bases. Germline values: CDR1 KGHSH, CDR2 LQKENI. Trimming removed 1 base at V and 3 bases at J, with 12 bases between. The CDR3 runs to 15 residues.

V gene TRBV11-2 combines with J gene TRBJ2-3; weak D call: TRBD2 (5 bases). V lost 5 bases and J lost 0, with 15 bases in between. The CDR3 extends over 16 amino acids. Per germline, CDR1 SGHAT and CDR2 FQNNGV. The CDR3 sequence: CASSTAGLTSTDTQYF. For the CDR3, the DNA is TGTGCCAGCAGCACCGCCGGACTTACTAGCACAGATACGCAGTATTTT. The full variable domain, with the rest looked up from reference TRBV11-2 and TRBJ2-3, is EAGVAQSPRYKIIEKRQSVAFWCNPISGHATLYWYQQILGQGPKLLIQFQNNGVVDDSQLPKDRFSAERLKGVDSTLKIQPAKLEDSAVYLCASSTAGLTSTDTQYFGPGTRLTVL.

The rearrangement links TRBV7-9 to TRBJ2-7; TRBD2 matches at 10 bases. V lost 8 bases and J lost 5; bases outside the gene matches: 6. This CDR3 spans 13 amino acids. Germline CDR1 is SEHNR and CDR2 is FQNEAQ (reference sequence). As DNA, the CDR3 is TGTGCCAGCCAGCGGGGGGGCATCGACGAGCAGTACTTC. Residues: CASQRGGIDEQYF.

The table lists this clone with a few counts. The V gene is TRBV30, the J gene TRBJ2-7; D possibly corresponds to TRBD1 (5 bases). Germline-derived CDR1 and CDR2 are GTSNPN and SVGIG (reference sequence). The CDR3 has 13 residues. Trimming cost V 5 bases and J 6 bases, with 17 bases left between them. CDR3: CAWGQPGVSEQYF. CDR3 coding DNA: TGTGCCTGGGGACAACCTGGGGTCTCCGAGCAGTACTTC.

V and J are TRBV7-2 and TRBJ2-5, with D tentatively TRBD1 (6 bases). Germline assignment: CDR1 SGHTA and CDR2 FQGNSA. The CDR3 covers 13 residues. Trimming removed 10 bases at V and 3 bases at J, with 15 bases between. Here the CDR3 reads CAIIIQGKETQYF. CDR3 DNA: TGTGCCATCATCATACAGGGTAAAGAGACCCAGTACTTC.

The gene calls are TRBV5-1 and TRBJ1-6; 7 bases fit TRBD1. The germline gives CDR1 SGHRS, CDR2 YFSETQ. V was pared by 2 bases and J by 0 bases, with 11 bases of the junction left unmatched. This CDR3 contains 19 residues. In DNA form, the CDR3 reads TGCGCCAGCAGCTTAAGGGACAGAAAGACTAGCTCCTATAATTCACCCCTCCACTTT. Translation gives CASSLRDRKTSSYNSPLHF.

This chain links TRBV19 with TRBJ1-5; D is perhaps TRBD1 (6 bases). CDR1 LNHDA and CDR2 SQIVND come from the germline V gene (reference sequence). This CDR3 region has 16 residues. V dropped 3 bases and J dropped 1 base, with 13 bases sitting between them. The CDR3 spells CASSISGTLSNQPQHF. Here the CDR3 DNA reads TGTGCCAGTAGTATCTCCGGGACACTCAGCAATCAGCCCCAGCATTTT.

The chain employs TRBV5-1 and TRBJ2-3; D call uncertain. The V and J ends lost 2 bases and 2 bases respectively, with 6 bases between them. The CDR3 is 13 amino acids. Per the germline V gene, CDR1 is SGHRS and CDR2 is YFSETQ. The CDR3 sequence is CASSFGITDTQYF. DNA for the CDR3: TGCGCCAGCAGCTTTGGCATCACAGATACGCAGTATTTT. Variable domain in full (rest from reference TRBV5-1 and TRBJ2-3): KAGVTQTPRYLIKTRGQQVTLSCSPISGHRSVSWYQQTPGQGLQFLFEYFSETQRNKGNFPGRFSGRQFSNSRSEMNVSTLELGDSALYLCASSFGITDTQYFGPGTRLTVL.